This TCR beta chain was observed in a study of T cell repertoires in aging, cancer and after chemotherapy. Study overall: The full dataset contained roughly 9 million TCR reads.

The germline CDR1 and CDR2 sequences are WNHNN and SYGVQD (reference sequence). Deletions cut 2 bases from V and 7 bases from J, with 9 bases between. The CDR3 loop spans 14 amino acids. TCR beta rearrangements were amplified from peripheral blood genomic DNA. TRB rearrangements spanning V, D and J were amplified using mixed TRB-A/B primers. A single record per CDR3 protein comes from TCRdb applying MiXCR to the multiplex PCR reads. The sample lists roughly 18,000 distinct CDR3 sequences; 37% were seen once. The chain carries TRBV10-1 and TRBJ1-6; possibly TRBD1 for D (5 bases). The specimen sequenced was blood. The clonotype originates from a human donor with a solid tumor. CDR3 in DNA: TGCGCCAGCAGTGAGGCAGGGTGGAATTCACCCCTCCACTTT. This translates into CASSEAGWNSPLHF.